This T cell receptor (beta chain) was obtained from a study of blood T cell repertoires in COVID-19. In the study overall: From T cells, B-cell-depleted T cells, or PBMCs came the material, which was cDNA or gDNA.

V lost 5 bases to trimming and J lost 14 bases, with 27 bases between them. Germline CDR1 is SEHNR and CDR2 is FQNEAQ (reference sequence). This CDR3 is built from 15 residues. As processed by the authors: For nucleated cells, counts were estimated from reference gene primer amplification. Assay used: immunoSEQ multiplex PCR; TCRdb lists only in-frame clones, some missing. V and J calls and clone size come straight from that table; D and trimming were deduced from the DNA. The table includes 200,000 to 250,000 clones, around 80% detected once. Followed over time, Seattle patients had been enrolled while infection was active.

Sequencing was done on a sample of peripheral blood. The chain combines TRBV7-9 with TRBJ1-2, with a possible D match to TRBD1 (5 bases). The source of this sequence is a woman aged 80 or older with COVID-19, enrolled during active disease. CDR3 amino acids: CASSPSMLSQGLLTF. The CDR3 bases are TGTGCCAGCAGCCCCTCCATGCTGAGCCAGGGACTCCTAACCTTC.